The rows below give T cell receptor beta chains drawn from one sample of a study of OX40 agonist ivuxolimab in advanced cancers. Measured with immunoSEQ multiplex PCR; TCRdb has only the in-frame clones, and not every one. The sample includes about 60,000 clones, 70% to 90% of them seen just once. Sequenced material: CD4+ or CD8+ T cells sorted from blood, taken in a trial of the OX40 agonist ivuxolimab. The origin of the receptors is an adult with an advanced solid tumor such as melanoma, head and neck, liver or kidney cancer. Both conserved end residues are part of each CDR3.

v_call: TRBV4-1; cdr3_aa: CASSLQGAGIQYF
v_call: TRBV11-1; cdr3_aa: CASSLEQGASEAFF
v_call: TRBV6-5; cdr3_aa: CASSQEGRHIQYF
v_call: TRBV7-9; cdr3_aa: CASSLVRDWANVLTF
v_call: TRBV9; cdr3_aa: CASSLGGSDTQYF
v_call: TRBV9; cdr3_aa: CASSVGGSGFPYNEQFF
v_call: TRBV19; cdr3_aa: CASSLQGDKTQYF
v_call: TRBV11-2; cdr3_aa: CASSLVRNTGELFF
v_call: TRBV6-6; cdr3_aa: CATSTRDEQYF
v_call: TRBV11-2; cdr3_aa: CASSSNRGERETQYF
v_call: TRBV18; cdr3_aa: CASSPRVGVNTGELFF
v_call: TRBV2; cdr3_aa: CARWDSDSYNEQFF
v_call: TRBV30; cdr3_aa: CAWSTGTSYYGYTF
v_call: TRBV5-4; cdr3_aa: CASSLGSGSGNTIYF
v_call: TRBV7-8; cdr3_aa: CASSPLAGGGTDTQYF
v_call: TRBV11-3; cdr3_aa: CASSRDSPRGGEAFF
v_call: TRBV7-2; cdr3_aa: CASSLGYGADYEQYF
v_call: TRBV5-5; cdr3_aa: CASSLEGNTIYF
v_call: TRBV19; cdr3_aa: CASRSRGDFLQPQHF
v_call: TRBV18; cdr3_aa: CASSSGTGSAYEQYF
v_call: TRBV5-5; cdr3_aa: CASCPQTVNTEAFF
v_call: TRBV7-2; cdr3_aa: CASSLGGVSGEKLFF
v_call: TRBV6-5; cdr3_aa: CATRGNTYEQYF
v_call: TRBV19; cdr3_aa: CASSIGAAHTGELFF
v_call: TRBV30; cdr3_aa: CAWNSGSYEQYF
v_call: TRBV14; cdr3_aa: CASMELAGDTQYF
v_call: TRBV10-1; cdr3_aa: CASSPRTGLGKLFF